A selection of T cell receptor beta chains follows, all from one sample in a study of blood T cell repertoires in COVID-19. Libraries were prepared by immunoSEQ multiplex PCR; TCRdb keeps only in-frame clonotypes and omits some of them. The sample has over 150,000 clones; roughly nine tenths are singletons. Material for sequencing was peripheral blood. These receptors were collected from a man between 18 and 29 years old who had recovered from COVID-19. Both conserved end residues are part of each CDR3. D genes are given only for firm matches. Expanded clones are given a class, and other clones once, few, many or no size at all.

CDR3 DNA,CDR3 protein,V gene,J gene,clone size,D gene
TGTGCCACCAGTGATTTGAGCGGGAGCTCCTACAATGAGCAGTTCTTC,CATSDLSGSSYNEQFF,TRBV24-1,TRBJ2-1,-,TRBD2
TGTGCCAGCAGCCCCTACCAACAGGGTAGGACTGAAGCTTTCTTT,CASSPYQQGRTEAFF,TRBV28,TRBJ1-1,-,-
TGTGCCAGCAGTTTGGACAGGACCGTGCCTCAGCCCCAGCATTTT,CASSLDRTVPQPQHF,TRBV28,TRBJ1-5,-,TRBD1
TGTGCCAGCAGCCCGAGAAACAGCTTATACAATGAGCAGTTCTTC,CASSPRNSLYNEQFF,TRBV5-4,TRBJ2-1,-,-
TGTGCCAGCAGTAAATCGTTTGGGGCGCGACCTGGGGCCAACGTCCTGACTTTC,CASSKSFGARPGANVLTF,TRBV28,TRBJ2-6,-,-
TGTGCCAGCAGTTTGTCTTCAGATACGCAGTATTTT,CASSLSSDTQYF,TRBV12-3/TRBV12-4,TRBJ2-3,-,-
TGCGCCAGCAGCGACCCGACAGGGCTCAAGGAGACCCAGTACTTC,CASSDPTGLKETQYF,TRBV5-1,TRBJ2-5,-,TRBD1
TGTGCCAGCAGCCGGTGGTTGGCCTCCTACGAGCAGTACTTC,CASSRWLASYEQYF,TRBV3-1/TRBV3-2,TRBJ2-7,many,-
TGTGCCAGCAGTTACTCGACGGGACACCTGTACGGTGAGCAGTTCTTC,CASSYSTGHLYGEQFF,TRBV6-5,TRBJ2-1,-,-
TGTGCCAGTAGTGGGACAGGAGGAAATCAGCCCCAGCATTTT,CASSGTGGNQPQHF,TRBV19,TRBJ1-5,-,TRBD1
TGTGCCAGCAGCCCACCAGGACTGCGTAACTATGGCTACACCTTC,CASSPPGLRNYGYTF,TRBV7-2,TRBJ1-2,few,-
TGTGCCTGGAGCCCGGACAGCAACACTGAAGCTTTCTTT,CAWSPDSNTEAFF,TRBV30,TRBJ1-1,-,-
TGTGCCAGCTGTTCCCCCGGGACAGGGGGCAATTGGACTGAAGCTTTCTTT,CASCSPGTGGNWTEAFF,TRBV13,TRBJ1-1,-,TRBD1